The 31 T cell receptor beta chains below all came from one sample that was sequenced in a study of glioma-infiltrating T cells after dendritic cell vaccination. Some clones are missing from TCRdb's copy, which holds only in-frame ones; the method was immunoSEQ multiplex PCR. The data hold some 73,000 clones, with around 79% observed a single time. The sequenced sample was blood, obtained before dendritic cell vaccination. These receptors were taken from a human donor with glioblastoma.

The chain links TRBV6-5 to TRBJ1-6; TRBD1 aligns across 10 bases. V gave up 7 bases and J gave up 8 bases; unmatched junction bases: 5. CDR1 MNHEY and CDR2 SVGAGI come from the germline V gene. This CDR3 comprises 14 residues. DNA of the CDR3: TGTGCCAGCAACCCGACAGGGGGCGATTCACCCCTCCACTTT. Its protein product is CASNPTGGDSPLHF.

CDR3 bases: TGTGCCAGCAGTTCCCACAGGGGGCGGGGGCAAGAGACCCAGTACTTC. It yields the protein CASSSHRGRGQETQYF. J is TRBJ2-5 and V is TRBV2, with 9 bases matching TRBD1. The CDR3 is 16 amino acids. The junction had 9 bases not matched to a gene; V was cut back by 5 bases and J by 2 bases. CDR1 SNHLY and CDR2 FYNNEI come from the germline V gene.

The chain combines TRBV6-5 with TRBJ1-1, with D unresolved. Trimming pared 0 bases from V and 4 bases from J, leaving 15 bases between. CDR1 is MNHEY and CDR2 is SVGAGI in the germline V gene. The CDR3 length is 16 residues. In nucleotides, the CDR3 is TGTGCCAGCAGTTACTCCTGGACGGCGGGAGGCACTGAAGCTTTCTTT. Protein: CASSYSWTAGGTEAFF.

This sequence joins TRBV19 and TRBJ2-5; 7 bases line up with TRBD1. The germline V gene has CDR1 LNHDA and CDR2 SQIVND (reference sequence). The CDR3 has 14 residues. V lost 4 bases, J lost 2 bases, and 4 bases stayed unmatched. The CDR3 sequence: CASSNDRAQETQYF. The CDR3 DNA is TGTGCCAGTAGTAACGACAGGGCTCAAGAGACCCAGTACTTC.

This rearrangement joins TRBV5-1 to TRBJ1-4; D not resolved. There are 15 residues in the CDR3. The V end was cut by 4 bases, the J end by 4 bases, with 14 bases between. Germline CDR1 is SGHRS and CDR2 is YFSETQ. The CDR3 coding sequence is TGCGCCAGCAGCCGTGCTGAAGCTTATAATGAAAAACTGTTTTTT. Protein sequence: CASSRAEAYNEKLFF.

The V call is TRBV10-3, the J call TRBJ1-1; 9 positions agree with TRBD1. V shed 7 bases, J shed 1 base, and the junction held 4 bases outside the gene matches. The CDR3 length is 14 residues. In germline, CDR1 is ENHRY, CDR2 SYGVKD. The CDR3 reads CAIKPGQGNTEAFF. The DNA of the CDR3 is TGTGCCATCAAACCGGGACAGGGGAACACTGAAGCTTTCTTT.

V usage is TRBV18 and J usage is TRBJ2-5; TRBD2 matches 7 bases. The CDR3 totals 13 residues. The germline gives CDR1 KGHSH, CDR2 LQKENI. V was pared by 5 bases and J by 5 bases, with 5 bases of the junction left unmatched. CDR3 DNA: TGTGCCAGCTCATCTAGCGGTAGGGAGACCCAGTACTTC. This gives the protein CASSSSGRETQYF.

This chain links TRBV2 with TRBJ2-7; 8 bases match TRBD1. V lost 7 bases and J lost 3; bases outside the gene matches: 5. This CDR3 is built from 13 residues. CDR1 is SNHLY, CDR2 FYNNEI, per germline. This CDR3 is CASTVGQGYEQYF. CDR3 in DNA: TGTGCCAGCACCGTAGGACAGGGCTACGAGCAGTACTTC.

The genes are TRBV7-9 and TRBJ2-7; D gene uncertain. CDR3 length equals 14 residues. V was trimmed by 4 bases and J by 0 bases, leaving 10 bases between them. The germline CDR1 and CDR2 sequences are SEHNR and FQNEAQ (reference sequence). DNA of the CDR3: TGTGCCAGCAGCTCGCAGAAGATCTCCTACGAGCAGTACTTC. Residues: CASSSQKISYEQYF.

The chain combines TRBV5-6 with TRBJ1-6, with TRBD1 identical over 9 bases. Germline CDR1 SGHDT, CDR2 YYEEEE. V trimming: 5 bases; J trimming: 9 bases; junction bases outside the gene matches: 12. The CDR3 is 16 residues long. CDR3 residues: CASSLSTGTGSSPLHF. As DNA, the CDR3 is TGTGCCAGCAGTCTTTCCACCGGGACAGGGAGTTCACCCCTCCACTTT.

This clone is medium-sized within its sample. V and J are TRBV6-4 and TRBJ2-3, with TRBD2 matching over 11 bases. Germline V lookup: CDR1 MRHNA, CDR2 SNTAGT. Losses at the gene ends were 2 bases for V and 5 bases for J; bases not matched to a gene: 0. This CDR3 has 14 amino acids. CDR3 region: CASSDTSGRDTQYF. Here the CDR3 DNA reads TGTGCCAGCAGTGACACTAGCGGGAGAGATACGCAGTATTTT.

The rearrangement joins TRBV27 to TRBJ2-5; TRBD1 agrees at 8 bases. V lost 0 bases and J lost 7; bases outside the gene matches: 10. The CDR3 runs 16 residues. Germline V lookup: CDR1 MNHEY, CDR2 SMNVEV (reference sequence). DNA of the CDR3: TGTGCCAGCAGTTTATCGTTCCAGGGGGCACGGGGGACCCAGTACTTC. Encoded protein: CASSLSFQGARGTQYF.

The chain has TRBV19 and TRBJ1-3; no reliable D call. There are 15 residues in the CDR3. CDR1 and CDR2 (germline): LNHDA, SQIVND (reference sequence). The ends were cut back, 3 bases at V and 2 bases at J, with 11 bases in the middle. The CDR3 nucleotides are TGTGCCAGTAGTATGACTGATATTGCTGGAAACACCATATATTTT. Its protein is CASSMTDIAGNTIYF.

The V call is TRBV13, the J call TRBJ2-1, with 13 bases aligning to TRBD2. This CDR3 contains 13 residues. V trimming: 4 bases; J trimming: 10 bases; junction bases outside the gene matches: 1. Looked up from germline, CDR1 is PRHDT and CDR2 is FYEKMQ (reference sequence). The CDR3 is CASSSTSGGEQFF. CDR3 nucleotide sequence: TGTGCCAGCAGCTCGACTAGCGGGGGGGAGCAGTTCTTC.

The J gene is TRBJ1-4, the V gene TRBV5-8; 9 bases map to TRBD1. CDR1 and CDR2 from the germline V gene are SGHTS and YDEGEE. Unmatched junction bases numbered 7, after V lost 1 base and J lost 0 bases. The CDR3 totals 18 residues. The CDR3 DNA reads TGTGCCAGCAGCTTGACCATCGGGACAGGGCCAACTAATGAAAAACTGTTTTTT. Translation gives CASSLTIGTGPTNEKLFF.

Concerning this clone itself: A much larger clone sits a single nucleotide away, making a read error possible. The chain is built from TRBV6-5 and TRBJ1-1; D gene unclear. Germline V gene sequence: CDR1 MNHEY, CDR2 SVGAGI. CDR3 length: 11 residues. With 4 bases removed from V and 7 bases from J, the gap between germline ends came to 7 bases. CDR3 coding DNA: TGTGCCAGCAGTTCGGACTTTGAAGCTTTCTTT. This translates into CASSSDFEAFF.

The chain is built from TRBV27 and TRBJ2-1; perhaps TRBD1 as D (6 bases). V lost 8 bases and J 8 bases, leaving 19 bases between the germline ends. From germline, CDR1 is MNHEY and CDR2 SMNVEV (reference sequence). The CDR3 is 14 amino acids. The CDR3 sequence is CASGAWTAVYEQFF. The CDR3 DNA reads TGTGCCAGCGGGGCTTGGACAGCGGTCTATGAGCAGTTCTTC.

As concerns this clone: The same CDR3 arises from other DNA sequences in this sample as well. The J gene is TRBJ2-5, the V gene TRBV9; D is perhaps TRBD2 (6 bases). Germline CDR1 reads SGDLS; CDR2 reads YYNGEE. The V and J ends lost 0 bases and 5 bases respectively, with 8 bases between them. The length of the CDR3 is 13 residues. For the CDR3, the DNA is TGTGCCAGCAGCGTAGCTGGGAGGGAGACCCAGTACTTC. It is translated as CASSVAGRETQYF.

The chain recombines TRBV5-1 with TRBJ1-2, with 8 bases that match TRBD1. With 6 bases clipped from V and 5 bases from J, the junction kept 9 bases outside the gene matches. Germline V gene sequence: CDR1 SGHRS, CDR2 YFSETQ. The CDR3 is 14 amino acids. The CDR3 coding sequence is TGCGCCAGCACCTTTGGACAGGGCAAATATGGCTACACCTTC. It encodes CASTFGQGKYGYTF.

The J gene is TRBJ2-7, the V gene TRBV4-1; 14 positions match TRBD2. The CDR3 is made up of 17 amino acids. V was clipped by 3 bases and J by 6 bases; unmatched bases: 10. The V gene's germline CDR1 is MGHRA and CDR2 YSYEKL. The DNA of the CDR3 is TGCGCCAGCAGCCAGGGGACTAGCGGGGGCCCCACTACCGAGCAGTACTTC. Translated, it gives CASSQGTSGGPTTEQYF.

This clone showed up just a few times. V gene TRBV18 combines with J gene TRBJ1-4; 10 positions match TRBD1. CDR1 is KGHSH and CDR2 is LQKENI in the germline V gene. This CDR3 spans 14 amino acids. Losses at the gene ends were 4 bases for V and 8 bases for J; bases not matched to a gene: 4. The CDR3 region has the DNA TGTGCCAGCTCACGGGACAGGGGAGACGAAAAACTGTTTTTT. The encoded protein is CASSRDRGDEKLFF. The full variable domain, in which reference TRBV18 and TRBJ1-4 provide the parts outside the CDR3, is NAGVMQNPRHLVRRRGQEARLRCSPMKGHSHVYWYRQLPEEGLKFMVYLQKENIIDESGMPKERFSAEFPKEGPSILRIQQVVRGDSAAYFCASSRDRGDEKLFFGSGTQLSVL.

This clone was seen a few times. The V call is TRBV5-1, the J call TRBJ2-7; possible D gene TRBD2, 5 bases. CDR1 is SGHRS, CDR2 YFSETQ, per germline. The V and J ends lost 5 bases and 2 bases respectively, with 11 bases between them. The CDR3 contains 13 residues. CDR3 bases: TGCGCCAGCAGTCTCGAGGGAGCCTACGAGCAGTACTTC. Translating gives CASSLEGAYEQYF.

V and J are TRBV5-4 and TRBJ2-5, with TRBD2 identical over 15 bases. CDR3 length: 16 amino acids. Germline lookup yields CDR1 SGHNT and CDR2 YYREEE (reference sequence). V lost 5 bases to trimming and J lost 4 bases; unmatched junction nucleotides: 6. The CDR3 nucleotides are TGTGCCAGCAGTTCAGGACTAGCGGGAGGGCCAGAGACCCAGTACTTC. Translated: CASSSGLAGGPETQYF.

This sequence joins TRBV18 and TRBJ2-3; D not resolved. CDR1 is KGHSH, CDR2 LQKENI, per germline. CDR3 length: 13 residues. V lost 2 bases and J lost 3, with 6 bases in between. The DNA for the CDR3 is TGTGCCAGCTCACCAATCAGGACAGATACGCAGTATTTT. This gives the protein CASSPIRTDTQYF. Based on the CDR3 plus reference TRBV18 and TRBJ2-3, the full variable domain is NAGVMQNPRHLVRRRGQEARLRCSPMKGHSHVYWYRQLPEEGLKFMVYLQKENIIDESGMPKERFSAEFPKEGPSILRIQQVVRGDSAAYFCASSPIRTDTQYFGPGTRLTVL.

The rearrangement links TRBV5-1 to TRBJ2-2; D perhaps matches TRBD1 (7 bases). Trimming removed 3 bases at V and 5 bases at J, with 17 bases between. Germline V gene sequence: CDR1 SGHRS, CDR2 YFSETQ. This CDR3 has 16 amino acids. The CDR3 here is CASSWFGQGGTGELFF. CDR3 nucleotide sequence: TGCGCCAGCAGCTGGTTTGGTCAGGGGGGAACCGGGGAGCTGTTTTTT.

This sequence joins TRBV6-6 and TRBJ1-1, with 9 bases identical to TRBD1. The CDR3 has 16 amino acids. Losses at the gene ends were 2 bases for V and 3 bases for J; bases not matched to a gene: 7. Germline values: CDR1 MNHNY, CDR2 SVGAGI (reference sequence). The CDR3 spells CASSYLQGAGDTEAFF. In DNA, the CDR3 is TGTGCCAGCAGTTACCTACAGGGGGCGGGGGACACTGAAGCTTTCTTT.

The chain carries TRBV19 and TRBJ2-3; 9 nucleotides match TRBD1. The CDR3 sequence is 14 residues long. Germline V CDR1 and CDR2: LNHDA, SQIVND (reference sequence). V lost 6 bases and J lost 2; bases outside the gene matches: 3. CDR3 protein: CASRGTGNTDTQYF. As DNA, the CDR3 is TGTGCCAGTAGAGGGACAGGGAACACAGATACGCAGTATTTT.

This chain connects TRBV7-8 to TRBJ2-7; the D gene is possibly TRBD1 (6 bases). Germline V CDR1 and CDR2: SGHVS, FQNEAQ. The CDR3 runs to 14 residues. V was shortened by 5 bases and J by 2 bases, with 13 bases between the two germline ends. The CDR3 loop reads CASSPYRDTYEQYV. In DNA, the CDR3 is TGTGCCAGCAGCCCGTACAGGGATACCTACGAGCAGTACGTC.

The chain combines TRBV29-1 with TRBJ2-2, with TRBD1 matching 7 bases. Trimming cost V 7 bases and J 0 bases; bases outside gene matches: 2. Germline lookup yields CDR1 SQVTM and CDR2 ANQGSEA. The CDR3 has 13 amino acids. As DNA, the CDR3 is TGCAGCGGGGGGACAGCGAACACCGGGGAGCTGTTTTTT. This codes for CSGGTANTGELFF.

The rearrangement links TRBV5-6 to TRBJ2-1; 8 bases are shared with TRBD1. The CDR3 is 15 amino acids. Germline-derived CDR1 and CDR2 are SGHDT and YYEEEE. Germline trimming cut 4 bases from V and 9 bases from J; bases unmatched to any gene: 12. This CDR3 is CASSQGGQGAGEQFF. The CDR3 bases are TGTGCCAGCAGCCAGGGAGGACAGGGAGCGGGTGAGCAGTTCTTC.

In its sample, this clone was seen a few times. This chain joins TRBV27 and TRBJ1-1; possible D gene TRBD1, 5 bases. Germline CDR1 is MNHEY and CDR2 is SMNVEV (reference sequence). CDR3 length: 14 residues. V was shortened by 0 bases and J by 9 bases, with 14 bases between the two germline ends. CDR3 residues: CASSLSPGLRQAFF. CDR3 sequence (DNA): TGTGCCAGCAGTTTATCGCCGGGACTTCGGCAAGCTTTCTTT.